This is a list of T cell receptor beta chains from one sample in a study of T cells in Graves' hyperthyroidism and ophthalmopathy. TCRdb fed the multiplex PCR reads into MiXCR, producing one record per CDR3 protein. In the table there are about 840,000 distinct CDR3 sequences, around 39% of which are singletons. The sample was blood. These receptors originate from a man aged 18 to 30 with Graves' hyperthyroidism. Both conserved end residues are part of each CDR3. D genes are given only for firm matches. Rows give clone size only sometimes, using once, few, many, or a class for an expanded clone.

v_gene: TRBV12-3/TRBV12-4
d_gene: -
abundance: many
j_gene: TRBJ1-2
CDR3aa: CASSFKGTYGYTF
CDR3nt: TGTGCCAGCAGTTTCAAGGGTACCTATGGCTACACCTTC

v_gene: TRBV6-5
d_gene: -
abundance: many
j_gene: TRBJ1-6
CDR3aa: CASSNGGKSPLHF
CDR3nt: TGTGCCAGCAGTAACGGGGGGAAATCACCCCTCCACTTT

v_gene: TRBV20-1
d_gene: TRBD2
abundance: -
j_gene: TRBJ2-5
CDR3aa: CSAHSGRAALLRETQYF
CDR3nt: TGCAGTGCTCATAGCGGGAGGGCTGCTTTGTTACGAGAGACCCAGTACTTC

v_gene: TRBV5-8
d_gene: -
abundance: few
j_gene: TRBJ1-2
CDR3aa: CASSLDPGRANYGYTF
CDR3nt: TGTGCCAGCAGCTTGGACCCGGGAAGGGCTAACTATGGCTACACCTTC

v_gene: TRBV12-3/TRBV12-4
d_gene: -
abundance: -
j_gene: TRBJ2-7
CDR3aa: CASSPYREGPAEQYF
CDR3nt: TGTGCCAGCAGCCCCTACAGGGAGGGTCCGGCCGAGCAGTACTTC

v_gene: TRBV20-1
d_gene: TRBD1
abundance: -
j_gene: TRBJ2-5
CDR3aa: CSARDQGAKETQYF
CDR3nt: TGCAGTGCTAGAGATCAGGGGGCGAAGGAGACCCAGTACTTC

v_gene: TRBV10-3
d_gene: -
abundance: many
j_gene: TRBJ1-5
CDR3aa: CAISEEGNQPQHF
CDR3nt: TGTGCCATCAGTGAAGAGGGCAATCAGCCCCAGCATTTT

v_gene: TRBV12-3/TRBV12-4
d_gene: -
abundance: few
j_gene: TRBJ1-5
CDR3aa: CASSHGTPEPQHF
CDR3nt: TGTGCCAGCAGCCACGGGACACCCGAGCCCCAGCATTTT

v_gene: TRBV19
d_gene: -
abundance: -
j_gene: TRBJ2-5
CDR3aa: CASSRTREETQYF
CDR3nt: TGTGCCAGTAGTAGGACCCGAGAAGAGACCCAGTACTTC

v_gene: TRBV9
d_gene: -
abundance: few
j_gene: TRBJ2-5
CDR3aa: CASSVNGERSYQETQYF
CDR3nt: TGTGCCAGCAGCGTAAACGGCGAGCGGTCGTACCAAGAGACCCAGTACTTC

v_gene: TRBV5-1
d_gene: TRBD1
abundance: -
j_gene: TRBJ1-1
CDR3aa: CASSFRTGPTEAFF
CDR3nt: TGCGCCAGCAGCTTTCGGACAGGGCCCACTGAAGCTTTCTTT

v_gene: TRBV20-1
d_gene: -
abundance: -
j_gene: TRBJ1-1
CDR3aa: CSASITTGDTEAFF
CDR3nt: TGCAGTGCCTCTATAACGACCGGGGACACTGAAGCTTTCTTT

v_gene: TRBV29-1
d_gene: -
abundance: -
j_gene: TRBJ2-7
CDR3aa: CSVGQGVYEQYF
CDR3nt: TGCAGCGTTGGACAAGGAGTATACGAGCAGTACTTC

v_gene: TRBV9
d_gene: -
abundance: few
j_gene: TRBJ1-1
CDR3aa: CASSVSEVGGTEAFF
CDR3nt: TGTGCCAGCAGCGTTTCAGAGGTTGGTGGGACTGAAGCTTTCTTT

v_gene: TRBV29-1
d_gene: -
abundance: -
j_gene: TRBJ1-1
CDR3aa: CSGTGDGGPTEAFF
CDR3nt: TGCAGCGGGACGGGAGACGGGGGGCCCACTGAAGCTTTCTTT

v_gene: TRBV7-3
d_gene: -
abundance: few
j_gene: TRBJ2-7
CDR3aa: CASSQTEGPSYEQYF
CDR3nt: TGCGCCAGCAGCCAAACCGAGGGACCTTCCTACGAGCAGTACTTC

v_gene: TRBV29-1
d_gene: -
abundance: many
j_gene: TRBJ2-5
CDR3aa: CSPRRGETQYF
CDR3nt: TGCAGCCCTCGAAGGGGGGAGACCCAGTACTTC

v_gene: TRBV7-9
d_gene: -
abundance: many
j_gene: TRBJ1-1
CDR3aa: CASSVLSPTEAFF
CDR3nt: TGTGCCAGCAGCGTCCTAAGTCCCACTGAAGCTTTCTTT

v_gene: TRBV7-9
d_gene: -
abundance: -
j_gene: TRBJ2-7
CDR3aa: CASSAHREPSYEQYF
CDR3nt: TGTGCCAGCAGCGCCCACAGGGAGCCTTCCTACGAGCAGTACTTC

v_gene: TRBV7-2
d_gene: -
abundance: -
j_gene: TRBJ1-4
CDR3aa: CASGLGSLATNEKLFF
CDR3nt: TGTGCTAGTGGTTTGGGATCGCTTGCAACTAATGAAAAACTGTTTTTT

v_gene: TRBV3-1
d_gene: -
abundance: few
j_gene: TRBJ2-7
CDR3aa: CASSQVNPEQYF
CDR3nt: TGTGCCAGCAGCCAAGTCAACCCCGAGCAGTACTTC

v_gene: TRBV12-3/TRBV12-4
d_gene: -
abundance: -
j_gene: TRBJ2-7
CDR3aa: CASRGGWDYEQYF
CDR3nt: TGTGCCAGCAGGGGCGGGTGGGACTACGAGCAGTACTTC

v_gene: TRBV29-1
d_gene: TRBD2
abundance: -
j_gene: TRBJ2-7
CDR3aa: CSVLSGNHEQYF
CDR3nt: TGCAGCGTACTTAGCGGGAACCACGAGCAGTACTTC

v_gene: TRBV19
d_gene: -
abundance: many
j_gene: TRBJ1-1
CDR3aa: CASTPLDLNTEAFF
CDR3nt: TGTGCCAGTACTCCTCTCGATTTGAACACTGAAGCTTTCTTT

v_gene: TRBV2
d_gene: TRBD1
abundance: many
j_gene: TRBJ1-5
CDR3aa: CASSAGQGAGQPQHF
CDR3nt: TGTGCCAGCAGCGCGGGACAGGGAGCAGGTCAGCCCCAGCATTTT

v_gene: TRBV7-9
d_gene: -
abundance: few
j_gene: TRBJ1-4
CDR3aa: CASSFPIEITTNEKLFF
CDR3nt: TGTGCCAGCAGCTTCCCGATCGAGATTACAACTAATGAAAAACTGTTTTTT

v_gene: TRBV29-1
d_gene: -
abundance: -
j_gene: TRBJ2-6
CDR3aa: CSVEDPGENSGANVLTF
CDR3nt: TGCAGCGTTGAAGATCCAGGGGAAAATTCTGGGGCCAACGTCCTGACTTTC

v_gene: TRBV29-1
d_gene: TRBD1
abundance: once
j_gene: TRBJ1-2
CDR3aa: CSVVRDRGLGYTF
CDR3nt: TGCAGCGTTGTGAGGGACAGGGGGCTTGGCTACACCTTC

v_gene: TRBV20-1
d_gene: -
abundance: many
j_gene: TRBJ1-1
CDR3aa: CSAFNLNTEAFF
CDR3nt: TGCAGTGCATTTAACCTAAACACTGAAGCTTTCTTT

v_gene: TRBV6-6
d_gene: -
abundance: few
j_gene: TRBJ1-1
CDR3aa: CASTGSWTEAFF
CDR3nt: TGTGCCAGCACAGGGTCGTGGACTGAAGCTTTCTTT

v_gene: TRBV15
d_gene: -
abundance: many
j_gene: TRBJ1-1
CDR3aa: CATSGDLNTEAFF
CDR3nt: TGTGCCACCAGCGGAGACCTTAACACTGAAGCTTTCTTT

v_gene: TRBV6-1
d_gene: -
abundance: few
j_gene: TRBJ1-6
CDR3aa: CASSNEAGLGSPLHF
CDR3nt: TGTGCCAGCAGTAACGAGGCAGGGCTGGGATCACCCCTCCACTTT

v_gene: TRBV2
d_gene: -
abundance: many
j_gene: TRBJ2-2
CDR3aa: CASSEELGTGELFF
CDR3nt: TGTGCCAGCAGTGAAGAACTGGGCACCGGGGAGCTGTTTTTT

v_gene: TRBV5-1
d_gene: -
abundance: -
j_gene: TRBJ1-2
CDR3aa: CASSLDTPLYGYTF
CDR3nt: TGCGCCAGCAGCTTGGACACCCCTCTGTATGGCTACACCTTC

v_gene: TRBV12-3/TRBV12-4
d_gene: -
abundance: many
j_gene: TRBJ2-7
CDR3aa: CASSFRQGSYEQYF
CDR3nt: TGTGCCAGCAGTTTTAGGCAGGGATCCTACGAGCAGTACTTC

v_gene: TRBV7-9
d_gene: -
abundance: many
j_gene: TRBJ2-2
CDR3aa: CASSEDGELFF
CDR3nt: TGTGCCAGCAGCGAGGACGGGGAGCTGTTTTTT

v_gene: TRBV7-9
d_gene: -
abundance: -
j_gene: TRBJ1-1
CDR3aa: CASSRHTSDTEAFF
CDR3nt: TGTGCCAGCAGTCGACACACGTCGGACACTGAAGCTTTCTTT

v_gene: TRBV7-3
d_gene: TRBD2
abundance: -
j_gene: TRBJ2-2
CDR3aa: CASSPSTSGIREVGELFF
CDR3nt: TGTGCCAGCAGCCCATCTACTAGCGGGATCCGGGAGGTCGGGGAGCTGTTTTTT

v_gene: TRBV4-1
d_gene: TRBD1
abundance: -
j_gene: TRBJ1-1
CDR3aa: CASSQVRGQGTEAFF
CDR3nt: TGTGCCAGCAGCCAAGTCAGGGGGCAGGGCACTGAAGCTTTCTTT

v_gene: TRBV2
d_gene: -
abundance: many
j_gene: TRBJ1-1
CDR3aa: CASIVGTYDTEAFF
CDR3nt: TGTGCCAGCATCGTAGGCACCTACGACACTGAAGCTTTCTTT

v_gene: TRBV5-6
d_gene: -
abundance: many
j_gene: TRBJ2-2
CDR3aa: CASSLVGGPNTGELFF
CDR3nt: TGTGCCAGCAGCTTGGTCGGCGGGCCCAACACCGGGGAGCTGTTTTTT

v_gene: TRBV4-1
d_gene: -
abundance: -
j_gene: TRBJ1-1
CDR3aa: CASSQDRIFLNTEAFF
CDR3nt: TGCGCCAGCAGCCAAGATCGGATATTCCTGAACACTGAAGCTTTCTTT

v_gene: TRBV5-5
d_gene: TRBD1
abundance: -
j_gene: TRBJ1-6
CDR3aa: CASSTGQGAAPPLHF
CDR3nt: TGTGCCAGCAGCACGGGACAGGGGGCTGCACCACCCCTCCACTTT

v_gene: TRBV7-8
d_gene: -
abundance: many
j_gene: TRBJ1-2
CDR3aa: CASSLGRGTDGYTF
CDR3nt: TGTGCCAGCAGCTTAGGCCGGGGGACCGATGGCTACACCTTC

v_gene: TRBV5-3
d_gene: -
abundance: -
j_gene: TRBJ2-3
CDR3aa: CARSELVGGGDTQYF
CDR3nt: TGTGCCAGAAGTGAATTGGTGGGGGGCGGAGATACGCAGTATTTT

v_gene: TRBV20-1
d_gene: -
abundance: -
j_gene: TRBJ2-5
CDR3aa: CSALNTGIETQYF
CDR3nt: TGCAGTGCTTTAAACACAGGGATAGAGACCCAGTACTTC

v_gene: TRBV6-5
d_gene: -
abundance: -
j_gene: TRBJ2-7
CDR3aa: CASSDRYEQGLYF
CDR3nt: TGTGCCAGCAGCGATCGCTACGAGCAGGGCCTCTACTTC

v_gene: TRBV19
d_gene: TRBD1
abundance: -
j_gene: TRBJ2-7
CDR3aa: CASSGDRAEEQYF
CDR3nt: TGTGCCAGCTCTGGCGACAGGGCGGAGGAGCAGTACTTC

v_gene: TRBV6-6
d_gene: -
abundance: -
j_gene: TRBJ2-5
CDR3aa: CASSSPRGATGSQYF
CDR3nt: TGTGCCAGCAGTTCTCCCCGAGGGGCTACCGGGTCCCAGTACTTC